A selection of T cell receptor beta chains follows, all from one sample in a study of T cell responses to AZD1222 COVID-19 vaccine. Measured with immunoSEQ multiplex PCR; TCRdb has only the in-frame clones, and not every one. In the table there are 150,000 or so clones, over 75% of which are singletons. Source: peripheral blood, taken on day 0 of AZD1222 vaccination. Receptor source: an adult in good health. Each CDR3 is given with its conserved first and last residue. D genes are given only for firm matches. The size entry is marked missing in some rows and otherwise reads once, few, many or a size class.

clone_size	j_call	v_call	d_call	cdr3_nt	cdr3_aa
-	TRBJ2-5	TRBV6-5	TRBD1	TGTGCCAGCAGGGAGAGTTACAGGGGGCTAGAGACCCAGTACTTC	CASRESYRGLETQYF
-	TRBJ2-2	TRBV9	-	TGTGCCAGCAGCGTAAGTGGGGTGGCCACCGGGGAGCTGTTTTTT	CASSVSGVATGELFF
-	TRBJ2-3	TRBV11-2	-	TGTGCCAGCAGCTTTCCAGGAGCAGATACGCAGTATTTT	CASSFPGADTQYF
-	TRBJ1-6	TRBV6-5	-	TGTGCCAGCAGTTACCGGGGCACCAACTCACCCCTCCACTTT	CASSYRGTNSPLHF
once	TRBJ1-1	TRBV29-1	TRBD1	TGCAGCGTTTCCTCCGGGACAGGGATCACTGAAGCTTTCTTT	CSVSSGTGITEAFF
few	TRBJ1-5	TRBV28	-	TGTGCCAGCAGGGACAGCAATCAGCCCCAGCATTTT	CASRDSNQPQHF
-	TRBJ2-5	TRBV4-1	TRBD2	TGCGCCAGCAGCCAAGAGGCTAGCGGGGGAAAAGAGACCCAGTACTTC	CASSQEASGGKETQYF
-	TRBJ1-3	TRBV4-2	-	TGTGCCAGCAGCCAAGATTTAGAGTTCTCTGGAAACACCATATATTTT	CASSQDLEFSGNTIYF
-	TRBJ1-5	TRBV18	TRBD1	TGTGCCAGCTCACCTTCTCCGGGACAGGGCAACAATCAGCCCCAGCATTTT	CASSPSPGQGNNQPQHF
-	TRBJ1-2	TRBV28	TRBD1	TGTGCCAGCAGGTCCCGGGGACAGGGCTATGGCTACACCTTC	CASRSRGQGYGYTF
once	TRBJ2-5	TRBV28	-	TGTGCCAGCAGTTTAAGTCCTACGACAGCCCAGGAGACCCAGTACTTC	CASSLSPTTAQETQYF
-	TRBJ2-7	TRBV6-5	TRBD1	TGTGCCAGCAGTTACTCGCCAGGGGGCTACGAGCAGTACTTC	CASSYSPGGYEQYF
-	TRBJ2-3	TRBV6-5	TRBD2	TGTGCCAGCAGTTCTCAAGGACTAGCGGCCACAGATACGCAGTATTTT	CASSSQGLAATDTQYF
-	TRBJ1-1	TRBV4-1	-	TGCGCCAGCAGCCAAGTGGGGTCGGTTGAAGAAGCTTTCTTT	CASSQVGSVEEAFF
-	TRBJ2-5	TRBV10-2	-	TGCGCCAGCAGTGTCCAGGACCGATGGGAGACCCAGTACTTC	CASSVQDRWETQYF
-	TRBJ1-1	TRBV15	-	TGTGCCACCAGAAGGTCTCGACTCATGAACACTGAAGCTTTCTTT	CATRRSRLMNTEAFF
-	TRBJ2-7	TRBV12-3/TRBV12-4	TRBD1	TGTGCCAGCAGTTTCGACAGGGGGCGAGAGCAGTACTTC	CASSFDRGREQYF
once	TRBJ2-5	TRBV7-9	TRBD1	TGTGCCAGCAGCTTAGTTAACAGGGGGCCGGGGACCCAGTACTTC	CASSLVNRGPGTQYF
-	TRBJ2-1	TRBV28	-	TGTGCCAGCAGTTTGGTGACAGAGAACTACAATGAGCAGTTCTTC	CASSLVTENYNEQFF
-	TRBJ2-3	TRBV6-6	-	TGTGCCAGCAACCCTACGGGGTTCAGCACAGATACGCAGTATTTT	CASNPTGFSTDTQYF
-	TRBJ2-3	TRBV28	-	TGTGCCAGCAGTTTAGTGCAGGGCACAGATACGCAGTATTTT	CASSLVQGTDTQYF
-	TRBJ2-2	TRBV10-3	-	TGTGCCATCAGTGATCTTACCCCGAACACCGGGGAGCTGTTTTTT	CAISDLTPNTGELFF
once	TRBJ1-1	TRBV6-2/TRBV6-3	-	TGTGCCAGCAGTTGGGGGGGGACTGAAGCTTTCTTT	CASSWGGTEAFF
-	TRBJ2-5	TRBV23-1	-	TGCGCCAGCAGTCCTCGACCCGGGTCCCCCGGGCAGTACTTC	CASSPRPGSPGQYF
-	TRBJ2-1	TRBV5-1	-	TGCGCCAGCAGCTTGGGTACAGGGGGGGATGAGCAGTTCTTC	CASSLGTGGDEQFF
-	TRBJ2-7	TRBV19	-	TGTGCCAGTAGTCCAGACGGGACCTACGAGCAGTACTTC	CASSPDGTYEQYF